This T cell receptor (beta chain) was captured in a study of beta chain features in type 1 diabetes. Study at large: Sorted cells, about 99 million in number, were examined across all samples.

Based on CD45RO/CCR7/CD25/CD127/CD95/CD27, CD4+ regulatory, stem cell-like memory, naive and central memory cells were sorted. Study results and caveats: Small HLA sub-analyses could not settle whether HLA shapes TCRB rearrangement.

This clone has more than one count but fewer than ten. Its antigen is as yet unknown. Every isolated RNA sample was fully reverse transcribed, so sequencing captured expressed TCRB transcripts. TCRdb's table, derived via immunoSEQ multiplex PCR, lists solely in-frame clones and lacks some. Here the sample spans 300,000 or so clones, 8% being singletons. V gave up 6 bases and J gave up 3 bases; unmatched junction bases: 10. Germline loops: CDR1 LGHNA, CDR2 YNFKEQ. The CDR3 is 15 residues long. The sample consisted of central memory CD4+ T cells from blood. This TCR was sampled from a woman between 18 and 29 years old in good health. The chain uses TRBV4-2 and TRBJ2-7; 8 bases line up with TRBD1. CDR3 sequence: CASRPGTGVIYEQYF. In nucleotides, the CDR3 is TGTGCCAGCAGACCTGGGACAGGAGTTATCTACGAGCAGTACTTC.